This record looks at one TCR beta chain sequence and its context. These data originate in a study of blood T cell repertoires in COVID-19. Repertoires were generated with immunoSEQ multiplex PCR, while TCRdb's copy carries only in-frame clones and drops some. The sample yields some 150,000 clones, 80% to 90% seen once. This clonotype was sampled from a woman in her seventies with acute or convalescent COVID-19. The sequencing sample was made of peripheral blood.

The CDR3 region has the DNA TGTGCCAGCAGCCTCGGGACAGTCAATGAAAAACTGTTTTTT. As protein: CASSLGTVNEKLFF. This chain links TRBV6-5 with TRBJ1-4; TRBD1 matches 7 bases. The CDR3 sequence is 14 residues long. The junction had 6 bases not matched to a gene; V was cut back by 6 bases and J by 5 bases. CDR1 is MNHEY, CDR2 SVGAGI, per germline.